This entry concerns a single T cell receptor (beta chain). Antigen specificity is unknown. The data were obtained in a study of radiotherapy plus CTLA-4 blockade in lung cancer. For the study at large: The study recorded objective responses in around a sixth of patients and disease control in approximately 29%. Study results and limitations: Following radiotherapy plus ipilimumab, tumor-derived TCR clones expanded in the blood.

Generated by immunoSEQ multiplex PCR, the TCRdb table keeps only in-frame clones and is missing some. The repertoire holds tens of thousands of clones, around four fifths seen once, with more than 0.75% in the top ten. V dropped 5 bases and J dropped 2; count of bases not matched to a gene: 10. Germline assignment: CDR1 SEHNR and CDR2 FQNEAQ (reference sequence). There are 16 residues in the CDR3. The TCR comes from a human donor with non-small cell lung cancer who had stable disease on radiotherapy plus ipilimumab. The sequences come from peripheral blood, collected from a patient treated with radiotherapy plus ipilimumab. The J gene is TRBJ2-3, the V gene TRBV7-9; TRBD1 matches 7 bases. CDR3 region: CASSLTGTTSTDTQYF. DNA for the CDR3: TGTGCCAGCAGCCTGACAGGGACAACCTCCACAGATACGCAGTATTTT.